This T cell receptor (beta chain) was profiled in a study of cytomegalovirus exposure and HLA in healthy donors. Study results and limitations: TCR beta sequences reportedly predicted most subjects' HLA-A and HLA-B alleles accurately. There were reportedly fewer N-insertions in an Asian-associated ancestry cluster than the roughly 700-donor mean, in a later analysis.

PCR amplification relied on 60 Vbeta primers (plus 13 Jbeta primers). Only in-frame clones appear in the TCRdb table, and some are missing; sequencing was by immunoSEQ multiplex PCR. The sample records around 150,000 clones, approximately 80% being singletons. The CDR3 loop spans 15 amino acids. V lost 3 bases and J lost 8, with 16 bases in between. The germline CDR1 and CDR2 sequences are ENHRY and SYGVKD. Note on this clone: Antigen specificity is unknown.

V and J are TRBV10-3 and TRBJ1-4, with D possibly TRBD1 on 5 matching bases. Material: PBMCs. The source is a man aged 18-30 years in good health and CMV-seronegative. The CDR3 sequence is CAISDPLQGAEKLFF. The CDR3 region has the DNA TGTGCCATCAGTGATCCTCTTCAGGGTGCAGAAAAACTGTTTTTT.